What follows are 12 T cell receptor beta chains derived from one specimen sequenced in a study of blood T cell repertoires in COVID-19. Clones were read by immunoSEQ multiplex PCR, and TCRdb kept only the in-frame ones, dropping some. The sample lists about 250,000 clones, around 83% occurring once. The sample was peripheral blood. These receptors came from a man in his forties with active or convalescent COVID-19.

The chain recombines TRBV6-5 with TRBJ2-3; D is uncertain. Germline CDR1 MNHEY, CDR2 SVGAGI. Trimming cost V 5 bases and J 2 bases, with 11 bases left between them. The CDR3 sequence is 14 residues long. The CDR3: CASSRRRDTDTQYF. The CDR3 DNA follows: TGTGCCAGCAGTAGAAGAAGAGACACAGATACGCAGTATTTT.

The V gene is TRBV11-2, the J gene TRBJ1-6, with D hard to call. The V gene's germline CDR1 is SGHAT and CDR2 FQNNGV. The CDR3 is 15 residues long. Trimming shortened V by 1 base and J by 7 bases, and 11 bases separated the two germline ends. CDR3 bases: TGTGCCAGCAGCTTAGGAGTACAGAAGAATTCACCCCTCCACTTT. This sequence encodes CASSLGVQKNSPLHF.

The chain recombines TRBV11-3 with TRBJ2-3; 12 positions agree with TRBD2. The V gene end was trimmed by 1 base and the J gene end by 2 bases; junction bases not matched to a gene: 10. CDR1 and CDR2 (germline): SGHNT, YENEEA. CDR3 length: 19 residues. The CDR3 DNA sequence: TGTGCCAGCAGCTTAGTGCGAACTAGCGGGGGGCAACACACAGATACGCAGTATTTT. Its translation is CASSLVRTSGGQHTDTQYF.

This clone was counted a single time. CDR3 nucleotide sequence: TGTGCCAGCAGTTACTGGGGACAGGGCCCCAACTACGAGCAGTACTTC. It yields the protein CASSYWGQGPNYEQYF. The chain recombines TRBV6-2 or TRBV6-3 with TRBJ2-7, with 9 nucleotides matching TRBD1. V dropped 1 base and J dropped 3; count of bases not matched to a gene: 7. This CDR3 contains 16 residues. CDR1 and CDR2 from the germline V gene are MNHEY and SVGEGT.

To note about this clone: The same CDR3 is also encoded by other DNA sequences in this sample. The chain links TRBV30 to TRBJ2-5, with TRBD1 identical over 9 bases. V was clipped by 4 bases and J by 5 bases; unmatched bases: 2. The germline gives CDR1 GTSNPN, CDR2 SVGIG (reference sequence). The CDR3 contains 12 residues. The DNA for the CDR3 is TGTGCCTGGAAAACAGGGGGCGAGACCCAGTACTTC. Translation gives CAWKTGGETQYF.

A few counts support this clone. This chain uses TRBV3-1 (or the pseudogene TRBV3-2) with TRBJ2-3, with D hard to call. The CDR3 consists of 17 residues. V dropped 0 bases and J dropped 0 bases, with 13 bases sitting between them. CDR1 and CDR2 (germline): LGHDT, YNNKEL (reference sequence). The CDR3 here is CASSQDGDSSSTDTQYF. In nucleotides, the CDR3 is TGTGCCAGCAGCCAAGATGGCGACTCCTCTAGCACAGATACGCAGTATTTT.

The chain carries TRBV27 and TRBJ2-7, with TRBD2 as a possible D gene (6 bases). Germline CDR1 is MNHEY and CDR2 is SMNVEV (reference sequence). This CDR3 comprises 15 residues. The germline V and J ends were trimmed by 0 bases and 0 bases, with 9 bases remaining between them. The CDR3 is CASSLSGGISYEQYF. The CDR3 DNA follows: TGTGCCAGCAGTTTATCGGGCGGGATCTCCTACGAGCAGTACTTC.

The gene calls are TRBV28 and TRBJ2-2, with 7 bases matching TRBD2. After removal of 10 bases from V and 1 base from J, the junction contained 6 bases not matched to a gene. Germline values: CDR1 MDHEN, CDR2 SYDVKM. The CDR3 extends over 14 amino acids. The chain's CDR3 is CATRPSGNTGELFF. As DNA, the CDR3 is TGTGCCACCAGACCTAGCGGGAACACCGGGGAGCTGTTTTTT.

DNA of the CDR3: TGTGCCAGCAGCTTAAACCCGGTCTACGAGCAGTACTTC. It is translated as CASSLNPVYEQYF. The V and J genes are TRBV11-2 and TRBJ2-7; no clear D. The CDR3 runs 13 residues. Trimming removed 2 bases at V and 3 bases at J, with 8 bases between. The V gene's germline CDR1 is SGHAT and CDR2 FQNNGV. The full variable domain, in which reference TRBV11-2 and TRBJ2-7 provide the parts outside the CDR3, is EAGVAQSPRYKIIEKRQSVAFWCNPISGHATLYWYQQILGQGPKLLIQFQNNGVVDDSQLPKDRFSAERLKGVDSTLKIQPAKLEDSAVYLCASSLNPVYEQYFGPGTRLTVT.

J is TRBJ1-2 and V is TRBV28; no clear D. The V and J ends lost 3 bases and 8 bases respectively, with 25 bases between them. The CDR3 has 17 residues. Per germline, CDR1 MDHEN and CDR2 SYDVKM. The CDR3: CASSFIPSGARIGGYTF. The CDR3 region has the DNA TGTGCCAGCAGTTTTATCCCGTCCGGCGCCAGAATCGGGGGCTACACCTTC.

This chain uses TRBV6-5 with TRBJ2-7, with D maybe TRBD1 (6 bases). The CDR3 contains 14 residues. Germline lookup yields CDR1 MNHEY and CDR2 SVGAGI. Trimming pared 6 bases from V and 5 bases from J, leaving 17 bases between. The CDR3 reads CASSSRTGINEQYF. CDR3 bases: TGTGCCAGCAGCTCCCGAACAGGGATCAACGAGCAGTACTTC.

V usage is TRBV5-1 and J usage is TRBJ2-4; TRBD2 matches at 14 bases. V gave up 5 bases and J gave up 1 base; unmatched junction bases: 8. Germline V gives CDR1 SGHRS, CDR2 YFSETQ. The CDR3 is 18 amino acids. CDR3 amino acids: CASSSETSGRGAKNIQYF. CDR3 DNA sequence: TGCGCCAGCAGTTCCGAGACTAGCGGGAGGGGCGCCAAAAACATTCAGTACTTC.